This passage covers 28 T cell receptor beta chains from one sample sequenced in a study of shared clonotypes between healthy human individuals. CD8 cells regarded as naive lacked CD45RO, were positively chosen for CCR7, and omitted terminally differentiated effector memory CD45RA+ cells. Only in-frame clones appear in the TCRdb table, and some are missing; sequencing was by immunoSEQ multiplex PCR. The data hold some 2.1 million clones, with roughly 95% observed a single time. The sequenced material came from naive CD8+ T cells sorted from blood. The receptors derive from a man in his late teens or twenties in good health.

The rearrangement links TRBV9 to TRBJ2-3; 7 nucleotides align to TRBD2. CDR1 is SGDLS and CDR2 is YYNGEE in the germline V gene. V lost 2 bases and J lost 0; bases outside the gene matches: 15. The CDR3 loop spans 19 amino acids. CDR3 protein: CASSVGGSELAASTDTQYF. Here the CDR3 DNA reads TGTGCCAGCAGCGTGGGGGGGAGCGAACTAGCTGCTAGCACAGATACGCAGTATTTT.

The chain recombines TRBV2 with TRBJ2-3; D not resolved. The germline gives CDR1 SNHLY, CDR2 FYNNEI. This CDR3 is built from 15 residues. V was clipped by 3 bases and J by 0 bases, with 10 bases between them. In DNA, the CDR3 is TGTGCCAGCAGTGACTCAGACGGGAGCACAGATACGCAGTATTTT. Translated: CASSDSDGSTDTQYF.

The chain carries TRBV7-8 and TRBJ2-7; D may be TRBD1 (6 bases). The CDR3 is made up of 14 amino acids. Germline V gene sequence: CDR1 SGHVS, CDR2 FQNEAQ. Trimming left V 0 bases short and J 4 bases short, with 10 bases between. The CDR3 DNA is TGTGCCAGCAGCTTAGCGCCGACAGGTTACGAGCAGTACTTC. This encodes CASSLAPTGYEQYF.

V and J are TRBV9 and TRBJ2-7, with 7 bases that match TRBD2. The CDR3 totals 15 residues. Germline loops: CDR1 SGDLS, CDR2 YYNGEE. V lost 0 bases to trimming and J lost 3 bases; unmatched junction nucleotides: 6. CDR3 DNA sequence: TGTGCCAGCAGCGTAGTTCCGGGGGGTTTCTACGAGCAGTACTTC. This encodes CASSVVPGGFYEQYF. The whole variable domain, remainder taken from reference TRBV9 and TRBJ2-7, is DSGVTQTPKHLITATGQRVTLRCSPRSGDLSVYWYQQSLDQGLQFLIQYYNGEERAKGNILERFSAQQFPDLHSELNLSSLELGDSALYFCASSVVPGGFYEQYFGPGTRLTVT.

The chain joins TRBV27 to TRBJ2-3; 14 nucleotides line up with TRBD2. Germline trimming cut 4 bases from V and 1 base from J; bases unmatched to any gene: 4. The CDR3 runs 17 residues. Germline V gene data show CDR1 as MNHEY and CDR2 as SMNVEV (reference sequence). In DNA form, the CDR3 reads TGTGCCAGCAGTTCGGGACTAGCGGGAGTTCGCACAGATACGCAGTATTTT. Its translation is CASSSGLAGVRTDTQYF.

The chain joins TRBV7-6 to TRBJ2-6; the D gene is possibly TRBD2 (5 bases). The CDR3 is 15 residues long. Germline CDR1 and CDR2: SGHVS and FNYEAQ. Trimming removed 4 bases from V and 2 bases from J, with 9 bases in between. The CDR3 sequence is CASSSRGPGANVLTF. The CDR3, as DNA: TGTGCCAGCAGCTCCCGCGGGCCTGGGGCCAACGTCCTGACTTTC.

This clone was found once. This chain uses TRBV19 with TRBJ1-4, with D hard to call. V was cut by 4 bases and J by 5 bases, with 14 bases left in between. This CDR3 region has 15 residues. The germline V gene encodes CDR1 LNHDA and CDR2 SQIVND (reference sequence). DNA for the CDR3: TGTGCCAGTAGTACCCTATCCACGTGGAATGAAAAACTGTTTTTT. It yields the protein CASSTLSTWNEKLFF.

Here the CDR3 reads CASRITGGVSYEQYF. In nucleotides, the CDR3 is TGTGCCAGCAGAATAACAGGGGGAGTCTCCTACGAGCAGTACTTC. J is TRBJ2-7 and V is TRBV2; 8 nucleotides match TRBD1. With 6 bases clipped from V and 0 bases from J, the junction kept 7 bases outside the gene matches. CDR1 SNHLY and CDR2 FYNNEI come from the germline V gene. This CDR3 region has 15 residues.

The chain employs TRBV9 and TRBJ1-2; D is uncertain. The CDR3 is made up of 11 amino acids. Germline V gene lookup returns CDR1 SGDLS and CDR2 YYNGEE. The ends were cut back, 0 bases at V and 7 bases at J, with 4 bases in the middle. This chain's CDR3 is CASSVVGGYTF. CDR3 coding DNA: TGTGCCAGCAGCGTAGTGGGTGGCTACACCTTC. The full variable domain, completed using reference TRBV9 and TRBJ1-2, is DSGVTQTPKHLITATGQRVTLRCSPRSGDLSVYWYQQSLDQGLQFLIQYYNGEERAKGNILERFSAQQFPDLHSELNLSSLELGDSALYFCASSVVGGYTFGSGTRLTVV.

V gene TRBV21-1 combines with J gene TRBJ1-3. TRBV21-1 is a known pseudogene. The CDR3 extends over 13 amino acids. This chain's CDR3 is CASSKVEENTIYF. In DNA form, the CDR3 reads TGTGCCAGCAGCAAAGTTGAGGAAAACACCATATATTTT.

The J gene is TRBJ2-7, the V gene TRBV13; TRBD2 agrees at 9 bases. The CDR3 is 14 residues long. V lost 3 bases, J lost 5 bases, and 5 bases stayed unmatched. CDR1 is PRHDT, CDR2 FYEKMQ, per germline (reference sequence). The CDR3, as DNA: TGTGCCAGCAGCTTCTACGGACTAGCGAACGAGCAGTACTTC. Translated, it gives CASSFYGLANEQYF.

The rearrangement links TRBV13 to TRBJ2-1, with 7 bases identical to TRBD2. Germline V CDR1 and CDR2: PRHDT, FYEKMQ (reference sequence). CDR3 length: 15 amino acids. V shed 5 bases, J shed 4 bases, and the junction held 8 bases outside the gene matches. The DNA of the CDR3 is TGTGCCAGCAGCCCTGGCAAAGCGGGATACAATGAGCAGTTCTTC. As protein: CASSPGKAGYNEQFF.

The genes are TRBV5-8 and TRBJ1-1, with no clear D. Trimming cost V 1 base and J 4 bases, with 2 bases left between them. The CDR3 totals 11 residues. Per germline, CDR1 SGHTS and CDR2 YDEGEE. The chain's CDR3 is CASSLSTEAFF. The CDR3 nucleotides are TGTGCCAGCAGCTTGAGCACTGAAGCTTTCTTT.

The CDR3 loop reads CASTPGGPNYGYTF. CDR3 nucleotides: TGTGCCAGCACCCCGGGCGGGCCCAACTATGGCTACACCTTC. This chain joins TRBV5-4 and TRBJ1-2; no firm D call. CDR3 length equals 14 residues. Trimming cost V 6 bases and J 2 bases, with 14 bases left between them. Germline values: CDR1 SGHNT, CDR2 YYREEE (reference sequence).

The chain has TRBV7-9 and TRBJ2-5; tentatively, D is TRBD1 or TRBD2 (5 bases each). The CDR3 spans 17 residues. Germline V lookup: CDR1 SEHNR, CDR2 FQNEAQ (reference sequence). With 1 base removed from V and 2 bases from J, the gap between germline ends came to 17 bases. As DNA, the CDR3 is TGTGCCAGCAGCTTAGGGGAATCCGGGACGAAACAAGAGACCCAGTACTTC. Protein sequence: CASSLGESGTKQETQYF.

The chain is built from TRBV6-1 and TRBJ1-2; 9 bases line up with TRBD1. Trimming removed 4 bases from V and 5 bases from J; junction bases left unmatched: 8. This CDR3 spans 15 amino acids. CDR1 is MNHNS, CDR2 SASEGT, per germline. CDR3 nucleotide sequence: TGTGCCAGCAGTGCCAACCCCGGGACAGGGTATGGCTACACCTTC. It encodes CASSANPGTGYGYTF.

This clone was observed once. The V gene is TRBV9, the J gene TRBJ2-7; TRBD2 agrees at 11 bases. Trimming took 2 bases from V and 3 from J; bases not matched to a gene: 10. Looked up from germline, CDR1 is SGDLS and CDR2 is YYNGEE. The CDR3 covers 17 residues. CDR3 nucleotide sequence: TGTGCCAGCAGCGTCGGACTAGCGGGCCACCTCGACTACGAGCAGTACTTC. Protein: CASSVGLAGHLDYEQYF.

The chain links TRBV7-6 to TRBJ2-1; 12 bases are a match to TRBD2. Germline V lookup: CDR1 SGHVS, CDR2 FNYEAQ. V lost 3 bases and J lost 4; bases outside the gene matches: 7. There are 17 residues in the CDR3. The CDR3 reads CASSFRLAGEVYNEQFF. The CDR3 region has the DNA TGTGCCAGCAGCTTCAGACTAGCGGGAGAAGTGTACAATGAGCAGTTCTTC.

CDR3 sequence: CASKKSPGQGAIGANVLTF. The CDR3 DNA reads as TGTGCCAGCAAAAAGAGTCCGGGACAGGGGGCGATTGGGGCCAACGTCCTGACTTTC. The chain joins TRBV2 to TRBJ2-6, with 12 bases that match TRBD1. Looked up from germline, CDR1 is SNHLY and CDR2 is FYNNEI. The CDR3 loop spans 19 amino acids. Trimming at V came to 7 bases and at J to 3 bases, leaving 13 bases not matched to a gene.

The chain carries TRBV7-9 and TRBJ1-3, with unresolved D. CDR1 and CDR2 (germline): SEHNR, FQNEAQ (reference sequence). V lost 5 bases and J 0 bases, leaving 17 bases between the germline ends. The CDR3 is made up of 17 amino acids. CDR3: CASSPTLTSSSGNTIYF. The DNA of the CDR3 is TGTGCCAGCAGCCCTACCCTGACTTCCAGCTCTGGAAACACCATATATTTT. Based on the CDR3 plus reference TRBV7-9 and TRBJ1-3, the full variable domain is DTGVSQNPRHKITKRGQNVTFRCDPISEHNRLYWYRQTLGQGPEFLTYFQNEAQLEKSRLLSDRFSAERPKGSFSTLEIQRTEQGDSAMYLCASSPTLTSSSGNTIYFGEGSWLTVV.

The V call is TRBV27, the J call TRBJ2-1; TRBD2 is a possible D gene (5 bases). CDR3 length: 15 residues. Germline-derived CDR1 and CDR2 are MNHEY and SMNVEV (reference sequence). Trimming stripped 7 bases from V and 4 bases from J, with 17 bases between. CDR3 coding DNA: TGTGCCAGCAAACTACGGGGTTCAGTTTACAATGAGCAGTTCTTC. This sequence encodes CASKLRGSVYNEQFF.

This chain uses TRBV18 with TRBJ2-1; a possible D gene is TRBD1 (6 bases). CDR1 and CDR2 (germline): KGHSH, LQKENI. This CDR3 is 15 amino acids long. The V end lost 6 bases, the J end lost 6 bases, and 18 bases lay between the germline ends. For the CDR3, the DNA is TGTGCCAGCTCCCTGGACTTTGGACAGTTCAATGAGCAGTTCTTC. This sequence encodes CASSLDFGQFNEQFF. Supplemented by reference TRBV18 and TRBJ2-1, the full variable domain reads NAGVMQNPRHLVRRRGQEARLRCSPMKGHSHVYWYRQLPEEGLKFMVYLQKENIIDESGMPKERFSAEFPKEGPSILRIQQVVRGDSAAYFCASSLDFGQFNEQFFGPGTRLTVL.

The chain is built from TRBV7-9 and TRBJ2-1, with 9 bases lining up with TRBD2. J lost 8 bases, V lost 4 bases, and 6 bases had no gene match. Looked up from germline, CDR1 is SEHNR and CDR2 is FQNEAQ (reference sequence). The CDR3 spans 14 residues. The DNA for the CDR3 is TGTGCCAGCAGCTATCTAGCGGGAATGGATGAGCAGTTCTTC. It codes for CASSYLAGMDEQFF.

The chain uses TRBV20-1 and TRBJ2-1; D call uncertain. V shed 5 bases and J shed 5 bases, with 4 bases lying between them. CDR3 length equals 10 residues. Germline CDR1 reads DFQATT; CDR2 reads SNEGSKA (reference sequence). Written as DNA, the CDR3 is TGCAGTGCTCTTAACAATGAGCAGTTCTTC. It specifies CSALNNEQFF.

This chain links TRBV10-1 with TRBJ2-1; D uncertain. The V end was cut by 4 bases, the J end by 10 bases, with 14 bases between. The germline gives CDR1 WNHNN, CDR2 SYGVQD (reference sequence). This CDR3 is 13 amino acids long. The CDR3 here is CASSARIEVEQFF. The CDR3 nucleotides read TGCGCCAGCAGTGCCCGGATTGAAGTGGAGCAGTTCTTC.

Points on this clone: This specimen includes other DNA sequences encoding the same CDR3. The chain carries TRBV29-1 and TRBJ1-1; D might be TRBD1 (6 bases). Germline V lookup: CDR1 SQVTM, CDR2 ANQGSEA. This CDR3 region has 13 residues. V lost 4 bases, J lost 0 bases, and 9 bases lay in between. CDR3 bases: TGCAGCGTTGTTGGGGGCTTGAACACTGAAGCTTTCTTT. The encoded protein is CSVVGGLNTEAFF.

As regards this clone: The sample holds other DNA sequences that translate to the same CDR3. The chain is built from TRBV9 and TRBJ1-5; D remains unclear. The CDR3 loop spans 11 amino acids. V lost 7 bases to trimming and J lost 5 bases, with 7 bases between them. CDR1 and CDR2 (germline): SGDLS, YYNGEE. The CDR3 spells CASGEDQPQHF. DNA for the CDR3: TGTGCCAGCGGAGAGGATCAGCCCCAGCATTTT.

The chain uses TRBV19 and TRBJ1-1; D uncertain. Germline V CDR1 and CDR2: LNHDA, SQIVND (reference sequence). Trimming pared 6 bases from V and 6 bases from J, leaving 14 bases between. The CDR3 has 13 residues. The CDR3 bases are TGTGCCAGTAGCAACCTTGACTATCCTGAAGCTTTCTTT. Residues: CASSNLDYPEAFF.